Shown below are 5 T cell receptor beta chains from a single sample sequenced in a study of T cell responses to AZD1222 COVID-19 vaccine. Using immunoSEQ multiplex PCR, the repertoire was profiled, and TCRdb retains in-frame clones only, with some absent. The sample yields 150,000 or so clones, 90% seen once. The specimen comprised peripheral blood, sampled on day 0 of AZD1222 vaccination. These receptors all stem from an adult in good health.

The genes are TRBV29-1 and TRBJ1-2; possible D gene TRBD1, 6 bases. CDR1 is SQVTM, CDR2 ANQGSEA, per germline. Trimming shortened V by 4 bases and J by 7 bases, and 16 bases separated the two germline ends. The CDR3 length is 13 residues. The chain's CDR3 is CSVAQGGGSGYTF. CDR3 bases: TGCAGCGTTGCCCAGGGAGGGGGATCTGGCTACACCTTC.

The gene calls are TRBV4-1 and TRBJ1-4; no clear D gene. V was shortened by 0 bases and J by 0 bases, with 8 bases between the two germline ends. CDR1 is MGHRA and CDR2 is YSYEKL in the germline V gene. This CDR3 has 16 residues. The CDR3 nucleotides read TGCGCCAGCAGCCAAGATATTGGGGCAACTAATGAAAAACTGTTTTTT. Its translation: CASSQDIGATNEKLFF.

The V call is TRBV30, the J call TRBJ2-7; 7 bases fit TRBD2. The CDR3 length is 12 residues. Trimming removed 6 bases from V and 5 bases from J; junction bases left unmatched: 7. CDR1 is GTSNPN, CDR2 SVGIG, per germline (reference sequence). The CDR3 sequence is CACGLDLHEQYF. CDR3 nucleotide sequence: TGTGCCTGCGGACTAGATCTCCACGAGCAGTACTTC.

This rearrangement joins TRBV6-5 to TRBJ1-2; D unclear. The CDR3 has 13 amino acids. CDR1 MNHEY and CDR2 SVGAGI come from the germline V gene. V lost 7 bases and J 4 bases, leaving 13 bases between the germline ends. The DNA for the CDR3 is TGTGCCAGCAATGTTGCGCTCGGCTATGGCTACACCTTC. Protein product: CASNVALGYGYTF.

The chain combines TRBV9 with TRBJ2-3; 7 bases match TRBD1. The germline CDR1 and CDR2 sequences are SGDLS and YYNGEE. The trim removed 4 bases at V and 2 bases at J, leaving 10 bases unmatched. The CDR3 length is 16 residues. The CDR3 loop is CASSPYLGTDTDTQYF. The CDR3 coding sequence is TGTGCCAGCAGCCCTTACCTGGGGACAGACACAGATACGCAGTATTTT.